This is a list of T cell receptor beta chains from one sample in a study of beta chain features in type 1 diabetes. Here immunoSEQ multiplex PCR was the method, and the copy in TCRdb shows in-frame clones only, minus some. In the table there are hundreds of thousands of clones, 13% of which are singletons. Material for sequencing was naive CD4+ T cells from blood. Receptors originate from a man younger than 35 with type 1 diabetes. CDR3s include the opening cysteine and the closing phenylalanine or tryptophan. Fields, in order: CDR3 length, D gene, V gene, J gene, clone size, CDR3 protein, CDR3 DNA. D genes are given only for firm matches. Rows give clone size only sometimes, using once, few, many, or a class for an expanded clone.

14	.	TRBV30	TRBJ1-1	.	CAWSVGGGGTEAFF	TGTGCCTGGAGTGTAGGGGGAGGTGGGACTGAAGCTTTCTTT
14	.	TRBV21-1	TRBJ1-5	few	CASSTGTVNQPQHF	TGTGCCAGCAGCACTGGGACAGTCAATCAGCCCCAGCATTTT
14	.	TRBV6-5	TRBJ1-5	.	CASSASGVRQPQHF	TGTGCCAGCAGTGCATCAGGGGTTAGGCAGCCCCAGCATTTT
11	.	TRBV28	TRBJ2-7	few	CASSLSAEQYF	TGTGCCAGCAGTTTGAGTGCTGAGCAGTACTTC
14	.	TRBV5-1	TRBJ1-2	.	CASSRSAGNYGYTF	TGCGCCAGCAGCCGCTCGGCGGGGAACTATGGCTACACCTTC
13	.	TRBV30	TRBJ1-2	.	CAWSVSGAQGYTF	TGTGCCTGGAGTGTATCGGGGGCGCAAGGCTACACCTTC
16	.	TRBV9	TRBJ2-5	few	CASSVGSGDYQETQYF	TGTGCCAGCAGCGTAGGGTCAGGGGACTACCAAGAGACCCAGTACTTC
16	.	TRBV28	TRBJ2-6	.	CAVAGRGLSGANVLTF	TGTGCTGTAGCTGGACGAGGGTTATCTGGGGCCAACGTCCTGACTTTC
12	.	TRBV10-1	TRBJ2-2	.	CASRRGTGELFF	TGCGCCAGCAGAAGGGGCACCGGGGAGCTGTTTTTT
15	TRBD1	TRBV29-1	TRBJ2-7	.	CSVEDWGQGDYEQYF	TGCAGCGTTGAAGATTGGGGACAGGGCGACTACGAGCAGTACTTC
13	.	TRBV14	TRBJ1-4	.	CASSRGLNEKLFF	TGTGCCAGCAGCCGGGGACTTAATGAAAAACTGTTTTTT
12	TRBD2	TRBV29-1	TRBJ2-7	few	CSVKGGGDEQYF	TGCAGCGTTAAGGGCGGGGGGGACGAGCAGTACTTC
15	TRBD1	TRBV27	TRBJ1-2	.	CASSLRAGQAYGYTF	TGTGCCAGCAGTTTACGGGCGGGACAGGCCTATGGCTACACCTTC
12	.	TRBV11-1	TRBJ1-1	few	CASSLANTEAFF	TGTGCCAGCAGCTTGGCGAACACTGAAGCTTTCTTT
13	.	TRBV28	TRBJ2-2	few	CASSPQNTGELFF	TGTGCCAGCAGTCCCCAGAACACCGGGGAGCTGTTTTTT
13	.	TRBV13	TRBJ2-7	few	CASGIQGTFKQYF	TGTGCCAGCGGGATACAGGGGACTTTCAAGCAGTACTTC
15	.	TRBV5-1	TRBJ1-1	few	CASSPGQITNTEAFF	TGCGCCAGCAGCCCTGGACAGATCACTAACACTGAAGCTTTCTTT
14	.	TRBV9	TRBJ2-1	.	CASSVVGQWNEQFF	TGTGCCAGCAGCGTGGTGGGGCAATGGAATGAGCAGTTCTTC
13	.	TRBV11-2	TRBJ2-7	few	CASSYAPGYEQYF	TGTGCCAGCAGCTATGCTCCGGGGTACGAGCAGTACTTC
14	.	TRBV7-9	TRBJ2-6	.	CASTPSSGANVLTF	TGTGCCAGCACACCTAGTTCTGGGGCCAACGTCCTGACTTTC
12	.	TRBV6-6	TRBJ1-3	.	CASRSSGNTIYF	TGTGCCAGCCGGAGCTCTGGAAACACCATATATTTT
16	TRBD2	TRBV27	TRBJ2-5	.	CASSLRASGGAETQYF	TGTGCCAGCAGTTTAAGGGCTAGCGGGGGGGCGGAGACCCAGTACTTC
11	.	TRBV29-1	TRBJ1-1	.	CSVRVNTEAFF	TGCAGCGTTCGGGTGAACACTGAAGCTTTCTTT
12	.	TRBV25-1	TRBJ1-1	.	CASGGLDSEAFF	TGTGCCAGCGGCGGGTTGGATTCTGAAGCTTTCTTT
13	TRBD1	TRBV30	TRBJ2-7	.	CAWSVDRVREQYF	TGTGCCTGGAGTGTAGACAGGGTACGCGAGCAGTACTTC
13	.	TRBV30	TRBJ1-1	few	CAWSGYLGTEAFF	TGTGCCTGGAGTGGGTATCTCGGCACTGAAGCTTTCTTT
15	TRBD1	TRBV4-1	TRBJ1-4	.	CASSTLQGAAEKLFF	TGCGCCAGCAGCACCCTACAGGGGGCGGCTGAAAAACTGTTTTTT
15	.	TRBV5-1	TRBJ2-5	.	CASSPGPRLEETQYF	TGCGCCAGCAGCCCGGGTCCCAGGTTGGAAGAGACCCAGTACTTC
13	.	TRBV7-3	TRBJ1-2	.	CASSLDPGGGYTF	TGTGCCAGCAGCTTAGACCCCGGAGGTGGCTACACCTTC
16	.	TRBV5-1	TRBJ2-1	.	CASSFRDEPSYNEQFF	TGCGCCAGCAGCTTTAGAGATGAGCCCTCCTACAATGAGCAGTTCTTC
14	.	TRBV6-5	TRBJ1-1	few	CASTPLDSNTEAFF	TGTGCCAGCACCCCACTTGATTCGAACACTGAAGCTTTCTTT
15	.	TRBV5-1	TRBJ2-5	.	CASSSSLQGSETQYF	TGCGCCAGCAGTTCCTCACTCCAGGGGTCCGAGACCCAGTACTTC
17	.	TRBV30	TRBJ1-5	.	CAWSVGGQTYSNQPQHF	TGTGCCTGGAGTGTGGGGGGACAAACTTATAGCAATCAGCCCCAGCATTTT
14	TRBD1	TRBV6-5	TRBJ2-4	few	CASSFGTGANIQYF	TGTGCCAGCAGCTTCGGGACAGGGGCAAACATTCAGTACTTC
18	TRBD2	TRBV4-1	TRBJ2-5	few	CASSQEGASGGLQETQYF	TGCGCCAGCAGCCAAGAAGGGGCTAGCGGGGGGTTACAAGAGACCCAGTACTTC
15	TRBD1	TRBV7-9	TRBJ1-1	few	CASSLTGQPNTEAFF	TGTGCCAGCAGCTTGACGGGACAGCCAAACACTGAAGCTTTCTTT
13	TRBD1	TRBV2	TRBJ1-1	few	CASSGDSFTEAFF	TGTGCCAGCAGTGGGGACAGTTTCACTGAAGCTTTCTTT
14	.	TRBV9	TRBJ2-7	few	CASSLGNGGYEQYF	TGTGCCAGCAGTCTGGGGAATGGGGGCTACGAGCAGTACTTC
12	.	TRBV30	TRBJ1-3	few	CAWRLSGNTIYF	TGTGCCTGGAGGCTGTCTGGAAACACCATATATTTT